The rows below give T cell receptor beta chains drawn from one sample of a study of identical twins. Each CDR3 protein gets one entry after TCRdb re-called the 5' RACE reads with MiXCR. The data hold hundreds of thousands of distinct CDR3 sequences, with 20% to 25% observed a single time. Another study also made use of these data, one on yellow fever vaccine responses in identical twins.

The sample comprised CD4+ T cells sorted from blood. The receptors come from a woman aged 18-30 years in good health. CDR3s include the opening cysteine and the closing phenylalanine or tryptophan. D genes are given only for firm matches. Expanded clones get a size class; other rows say once, few or many, or leave the size out.

clone_size: -; d_call: -; v_call: TRBV27; j_call: TRBJ2-3; cdr3_aa: CASSLRGLSDVTDTQYF; cdr3_nt: TGTGCCAGCAGTTTACGTGGACTTTCTGATGTTACAGATACGCAGTATTTT
clone_size: -; d_call: -; v_call: TRBV19; j_call: TRBJ1-2; cdr3_aa: CASSPGGAAGYTF; cdr3_nt: TGTGCCAGTAGCCCCGGGGGCGCTGCAGGCTACACCTTC
clone_size: few; d_call: -; v_call: TRBV7-9; j_call: TRBJ2-7; cdr3_aa: CASSLGLSSYYEQYF; cdr3_nt: TGTGCCAGCAGCCTGGGACTCTCTTCTTATTACGAGCAGTACTTC
clone_size: few; d_call: -; v_call: TRBV20-1; j_call: TRBJ1-5; cdr3_aa: CSASAGLNQPQHF; cdr3_nt: TGCAGTGCTAGCGCCGGGCTTAATCAGCCCCAGCATTTT
clone_size: -; d_call: -; v_call: TRBV9; j_call: TRBJ2-1; cdr3_aa: CASSVGGEGYNEQFF; cdr3_nt: TGTGCCAGCAGCGTAGGGGGGGAAGGTTACAATGAGCAGTTCTTC
clone_size: -; d_call: -; v_call: TRBV7-8; j_call: TRBJ2-4; cdr3_aa: CASSLREPAKNIQYF; cdr3_nt: TGTGCCAGCAGCTTAAGGGAGCCAGCCAAAAACATTCAGTACTTC
clone_size: -; d_call: -; v_call: TRBV9; j_call: TRBJ1-4; cdr3_aa: CASSASIGEKLFF; cdr3_nt: TGTGCCAGCAGCGCCTCGATTGGGGAAAAACTGTTTTTT
clone_size: -; d_call: -; v_call: TRBV7-6; j_call: TRBJ2-1; cdr3_aa: CASSLGGQGTKNEQFF; cdr3_nt: TGTGCCAGCAGCTTAGGGGGGCAGGGGACCAAGAATGAGCAGTTCTTC
clone_size: -; d_call: -; v_call: TRBV5-1; j_call: TRBJ2-2; cdr3_aa: CASSLSVIAGELFF; cdr3_nt: TGCGCCAGCAGCTTGTCGGTAATCGCCGGGGAGCTGTTTTTT
clone_size: many; d_call: -; v_call: TRBV20-1; j_call: TRBJ2-5; cdr3_aa: CSARRNQETQYF; cdr3_nt: TGCAGCGCGCGCAGGAACCAAGAGACCCAGTACTTC
clone_size: -; d_call: TRBD2; v_call: TRBV9; j_call: TRBJ2-5; cdr3_aa: CASSVGAVTSAQETQYF; cdr3_nt: TGTGCCAGCAGCGTAGGAGCAGTCACTAGCGCCCAAGAGACCCAGTACTTC
clone_size: many; d_call: -; v_call: TRBV3-1; j_call: TRBJ1-5; cdr3_aa: CASSRHGGNQPQHF; cdr3_nt: TGTGCCAGCAGCCGTCACGGGGGCAATCAGCCCCAGCATTTT
clone_size: -; d_call: -; v_call: TRBV10-2; j_call: TRBJ1-5; cdr3_aa: CATSEGGQPQHF; cdr3_nt: TGCGCCACCTCTGAAGGGGGTCAGCCCCAGCATTTT
clone_size: -; d_call: -; v_call: TRBV18; j_call: TRBJ2-7; cdr3_aa: CASSPPTESYEQYF; cdr3_nt: TGTGCCAGCTCACCACCGACCGAATCCTACGAGCAGTACTTC
clone_size: -; d_call: TRBD1; v_call: TRBV4-1; j_call: TRBJ2-2; cdr3_aa: CASSQEAGGQGYTGELFF; cdr3_nt: TGCGCCAGCAGCCAAGAAGCGGGCGGACAGGGGTACACCGGGGAGCTGTTTTTT
clone_size: -; d_call: -; v_call: TRBV28; j_call: TRBJ2-4; cdr3_aa: CASGGGNIQYF; cdr3_nt: TGTGCCAGCGGGGGTGGGAACATTCAGTACTTC
clone_size: -; d_call: TRBD1; v_call: TRBV5-4; j_call: TRBJ2-5; cdr3_aa: CASSHGTAQETQYF; cdr3_nt: TGTGCCAGCAGCCACGGGACAGCACAAGAGACCCAGTACTTC
clone_size: -; d_call: -; v_call: TRBV9; j_call: TRBJ1-2; cdr3_aa: CASSSGENPRSGYTF; cdr3_nt: TGTGCCAGCAGCTCTGGGGAGAACCCGCGGTCTGGCTACACCTTC
clone_size: -; d_call: -; v_call: TRBV7-3; j_call: TRBJ2-1; cdr3_aa: CASSLGANSYNEQFF; cdr3_nt: TGTGCCAGCAGCCTGGGGGCTAACTCCTACAATGAGCAGTTCTTC
clone_size: -; d_call: -; v_call: TRBV29-1; j_call: TRBJ2-3; cdr3_aa: CSVGTTHFTDTQYF; cdr3_nt: TGCAGCGTTGGGACTACCCATTTCACAGATACGCAGTATTTT
clone_size: -; d_call: -; v_call: TRBV4-1; j_call: TRBJ1-1; cdr3_aa: CASSQDVGGMNTEAFF; cdr3_nt: TGCGCCAGCAGCCAAGATGTGGGAGGGATGAACACTGAAGCTTTCTTT
clone_size: -; d_call: TRBD1; v_call: TRBV27; j_call: TRBJ1-4; cdr3_aa: CASSERQGVVKLFF; cdr3_nt: TGTGCCAGCAGTGAGCGACAGGGAGTCGTAAAACTGTTTTTT
clone_size: -; d_call: -; v_call: TRBV7-3; j_call: TRBJ2-3; cdr3_aa: CASSLSRDGTDTQYF; cdr3_nt: TGTGCCAGCAGCTTATCCAGGGATGGTACAGATACGCAGTATTTT
clone_size: few; d_call: TRBD2; v_call: TRBV25-1; j_call: TRBJ2-2; cdr3_aa: CASSEGTTGLARTGELFF; cdr3_nt: TGTGCCAGCAGTGAAGGGACTACCGGGCTAGCGCGTACCGGGGAGCTGTTTTTT
clone_size: few; d_call: TRBD2; v_call: TRBV12-3/TRBV12-4; j_call: TRBJ2-1; cdr3_aa: CASSAGGVSYNEQFF; cdr3_nt: TGTGCCAGCAGTGCGGGGGGGGTCTCCTACAATGAGCAGTTCTTC